Below, 7 T cell receptor beta chains from the same sample are listed, as sequenced in a study of beta chain features in type 1 diabetes. Expressed TCRB transcripts were sequenced, since all the RNA that had been isolated was reverse transcribed. Profiling relied on immunoSEQ multiplex PCR, and the TCRdb table lists in-frame clones only, not all of them. The table includes about 290,000 clones, under 8.5% detected once. Input material: central memory CD4+ T cells from blood. Receptors were obtained from a woman aged 18-30 years in good health.

This clone was seen a few times. The V gene is TRBV5-1, the J gene TRBJ2-5; 10 bases are a match to TRBD2. Trimming removed 0 bases from V and 0 bases from J; junction bases left unmatched: 8. Looked up from germline, CDR1 is SGHRS and CDR2 is YFSETQ. This CDR3 is built from 18 residues. The chain's CDR3 is CASSLGASGSAYQETQYF. CDR3 bases: TGCGCCAGCAGCTTGGGGGCTAGCGGGAGCGCCTACCAAGAGACCCAGTACTTC.

The CDR3 DNA reads as TGTGCCAGCAGTCCGAAAATCTGGGGGGGCACTGAAGCTTTCTTT. Its translation is CASSPKIWGGTEAFF. The J gene is TRBJ1-1, the V gene TRBV6-5, with TRBD1 as a possible D gene (5 bases). V dropped 5 bases and J dropped 4 bases, with 17 bases sitting between them. The CDR3 sequence is 15 residues long. Germline V gives CDR1 MNHEY, CDR2 SVGAGI.

CDR3 sequence reads: CASTRTGFRSSYNSPLHF. DNA of the CDR3: TGTGCCAGCACCCGAACGGGGTTCCGGAGCTCCTATAATTCACCCCTCCACTTT. The rearrangement uses TRBV28 and TRBJ1-6; D is uncertain. Germline CDR1 MDHEN, CDR2 SYDVKM. V dropped 7 bases and J dropped 0 bases, with 19 bases sitting between them. This CDR3 comprises 18 residues.

This clone was counted between two and nine times. The chain uses TRBV7-9 and TRBJ1-2; tentatively, D is TRBD1 (5 bases). From germline, CDR1 is SEHNR and CDR2 FQNEAQ (reference sequence). The CDR3 is 16 residues long. V dropped 5 bases and J dropped 4 bases, with 20 bases sitting between them. The CDR3 DNA follows: TGTGCCAGCAGCGCTCCATTAAGCGACAGATCCTATGGCTACACCTTC. Translating gives CASSAPLSDRSYGYTF. The whole variable domain, remainder taken from reference TRBV7-9 and TRBJ1-2, is DTGVSQNPRHKITKRGQNVTFRCDPISEHNRLYWYRQTLGQGPEFLTYFQNEAQLEKSRLLSDRFSAERPKGSFSTLEIQRTEQGDSAMYLCASSAPLSDRSYGYTFGSGTRLTVV.

J is TRBJ1-3 and V is TRBV7-9; D uncertain. The CDR3 length is 12 residues. The V end was cut by 7 bases, the J end by 1 base, with 5 bases between. Germline V lookup: CDR1 SEHNR, CDR2 FQNEAQ (reference sequence). CDR3 loop: CASTVSGNTIYF. CDR3 nucleotide sequence: TGTGCCAGCACGGTATCTGGAAACACCATATATTTT.

This clone came up a few times. This chain uses TRBV7-8 with TRBJ2-1, with TRBD2 matching over 8 bases. Germline CDR1 SGHVS, CDR2 FQNEAQ. V trimming: 4 bases; J trimming: 7 bases; junction bases outside the gene matches: 9. This CDR3 spans 15 amino acids. In DNA, the CDR3 is TGTGCCAGCAGCTACTCGGGAGGGGCTGCTAATGAGCAGTTCTTC. Amino acids: CASSYSGGAANEQFF.

This clone has more than one count but fewer than ten. The chain employs TRBV29-1 and TRBJ1-5; D is ambiguous. V lost 4 bases to trimming and J lost 3 bases, with 10 bases between them. Germline-derived CDR1 and CDR2 are SQVTM and ANQGSEA. The CDR3 length is 13 residues. CDR3: CSVAGPNNQPQHF. The CDR3 DNA sequence: TGCAGCGTTGCTGGACCTAACAATCAGCCCCAGCATTTT.